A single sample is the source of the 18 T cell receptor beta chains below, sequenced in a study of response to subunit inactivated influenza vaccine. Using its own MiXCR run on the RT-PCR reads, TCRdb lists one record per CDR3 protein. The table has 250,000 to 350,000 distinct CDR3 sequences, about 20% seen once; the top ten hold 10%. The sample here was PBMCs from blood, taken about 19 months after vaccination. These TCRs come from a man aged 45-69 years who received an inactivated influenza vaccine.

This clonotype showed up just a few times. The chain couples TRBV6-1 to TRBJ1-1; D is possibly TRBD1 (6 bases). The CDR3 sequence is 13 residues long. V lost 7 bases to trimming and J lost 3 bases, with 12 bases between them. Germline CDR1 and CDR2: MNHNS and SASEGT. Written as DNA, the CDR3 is TGTGCCAGCAACTTACAGGGTCACACTGAAGCTTTCTTT. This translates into CASNLQGHTEAFF.

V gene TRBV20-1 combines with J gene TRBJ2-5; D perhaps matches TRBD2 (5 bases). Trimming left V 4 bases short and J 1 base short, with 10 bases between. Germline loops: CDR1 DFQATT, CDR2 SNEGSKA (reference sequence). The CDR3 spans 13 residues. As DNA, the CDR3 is TGCAGTGCTAAAGGAGGTGTCCAAGAGACCCAGTACTTC. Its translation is CSAKGGVQETQYF.

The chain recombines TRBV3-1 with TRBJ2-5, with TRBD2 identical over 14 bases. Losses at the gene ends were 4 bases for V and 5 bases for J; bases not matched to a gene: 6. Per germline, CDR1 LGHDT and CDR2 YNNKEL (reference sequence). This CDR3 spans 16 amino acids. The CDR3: CASSRGLAGDWETQYF. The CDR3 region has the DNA TGTGCCAGCAGCCGGGGACTAGCGGGGGACTGGGAGACCCAGTACTTC.

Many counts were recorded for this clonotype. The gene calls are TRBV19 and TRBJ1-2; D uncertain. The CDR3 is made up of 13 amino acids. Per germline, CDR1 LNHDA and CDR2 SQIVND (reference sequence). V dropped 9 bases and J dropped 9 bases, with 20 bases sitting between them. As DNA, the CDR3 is TGTGCCAGAAGAGTTAGGACGGGCGTCCGCTACACCTTC. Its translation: CARRVRTGVRYTF.

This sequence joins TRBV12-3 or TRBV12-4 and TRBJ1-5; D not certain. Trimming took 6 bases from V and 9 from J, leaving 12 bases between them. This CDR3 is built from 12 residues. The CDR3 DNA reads TGTGCCAGCAGGTTATGGGCTGGGCCCCAGCATTTT. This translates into CASRLWAGPQHF.

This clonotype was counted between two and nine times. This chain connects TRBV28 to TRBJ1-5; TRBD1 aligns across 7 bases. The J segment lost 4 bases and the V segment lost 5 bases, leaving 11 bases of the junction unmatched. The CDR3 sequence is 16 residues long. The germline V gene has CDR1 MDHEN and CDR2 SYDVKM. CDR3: CASSPMAGQLNQPQHF. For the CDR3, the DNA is TGTGCCAGCAGTCCAATGGCGGGACAGCTAAATCAGCCCCAGCATTTT.

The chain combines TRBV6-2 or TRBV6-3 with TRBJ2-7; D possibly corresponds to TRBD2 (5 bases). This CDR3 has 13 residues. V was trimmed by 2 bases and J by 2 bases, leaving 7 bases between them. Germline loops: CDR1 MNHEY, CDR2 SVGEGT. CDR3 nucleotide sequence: TGTGCCAGCAGTTACGGGGAGCCCTACGAGCAGTACTTC. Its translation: CASSYGEPYEQYF.

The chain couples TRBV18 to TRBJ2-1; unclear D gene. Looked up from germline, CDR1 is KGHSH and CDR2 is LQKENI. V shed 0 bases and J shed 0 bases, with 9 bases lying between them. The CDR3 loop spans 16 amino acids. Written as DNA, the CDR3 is TGTGCCAGCTCACCACCCCGCAAGAGCTCCTACAATGAGCAGTTCTTC. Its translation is CASSPPRKSSYNEQFF.

The CDR3 nucleotides are TGCAGCGCGGGACAGGGGGCGTCCGAGCAGTACTTC. This encodes CSAGQGASEQYF. This chain joins TRBV29-1 and TRBJ2-7, with TRBD1 matching over 12 bases. The CDR3 length is 12 residues. The V gene end was trimmed by 7 bases and the J gene end by 6 bases; junction bases not matched to a gene: 4. The germline gives CDR1 SQVTM, CDR2 ANQGSEA.

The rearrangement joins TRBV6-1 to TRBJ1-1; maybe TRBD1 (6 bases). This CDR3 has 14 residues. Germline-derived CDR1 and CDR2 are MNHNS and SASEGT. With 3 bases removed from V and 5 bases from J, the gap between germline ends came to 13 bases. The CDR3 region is CASSDQGSNTEAFF. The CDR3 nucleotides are TGTGCCAGCAGTGACCAGGGGAGTAATACTGAAGCTTTCTTT.

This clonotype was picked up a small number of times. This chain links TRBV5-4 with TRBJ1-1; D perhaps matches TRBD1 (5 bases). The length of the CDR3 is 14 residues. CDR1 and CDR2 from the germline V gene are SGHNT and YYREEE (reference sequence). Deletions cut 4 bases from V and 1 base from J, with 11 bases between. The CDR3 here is CASSARASNTEAFF. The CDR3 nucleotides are TGTGCCAGCAGCGCCAGGGCCTCGAACACTGAAGCTTTCTTT.

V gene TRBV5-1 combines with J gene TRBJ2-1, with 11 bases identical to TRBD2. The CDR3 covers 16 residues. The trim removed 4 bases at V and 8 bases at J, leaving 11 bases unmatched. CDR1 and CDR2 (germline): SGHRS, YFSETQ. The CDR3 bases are TGCGCCAGCAGCGGATCTAGCGGGGGGCTAAGCTATGAGCAGTTCTTC. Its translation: CASSGSSGGLSYEQFF.

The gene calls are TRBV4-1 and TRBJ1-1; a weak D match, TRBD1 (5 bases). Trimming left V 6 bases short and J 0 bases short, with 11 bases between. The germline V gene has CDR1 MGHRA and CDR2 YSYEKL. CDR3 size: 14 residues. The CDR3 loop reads CASRPGTLNTEAFF. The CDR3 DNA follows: TGCGCCAGCAGACCCGGGACCTTGAACACTGAAGCTTTCTTT.

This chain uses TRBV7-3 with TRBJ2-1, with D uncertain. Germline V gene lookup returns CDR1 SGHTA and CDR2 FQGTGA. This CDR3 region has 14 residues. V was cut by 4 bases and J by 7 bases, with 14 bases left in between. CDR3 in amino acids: CASSSGRDRNEQFF. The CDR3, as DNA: TGTGCCAGCAGCTCCGGCCGAGATCGGAATGAGCAGTTCTTC. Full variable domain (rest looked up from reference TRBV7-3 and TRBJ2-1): GAGVSQTPSNKVTEKGKYVELRCDPISGHTALYWYRQSLGQGPEFLIYFQGTGAADDSGLPNDRFFAVRPEGSVSTLKIQRTERGDSAVYLCASSSGRDRNEQFFGPGTRLTVL.

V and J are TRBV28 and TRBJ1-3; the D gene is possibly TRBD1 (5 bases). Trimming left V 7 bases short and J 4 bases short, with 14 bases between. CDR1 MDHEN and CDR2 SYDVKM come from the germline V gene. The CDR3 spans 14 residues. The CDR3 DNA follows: TGTGCCAGCACCCCATACAGGACGGGAAACACCATATATTTT. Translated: CASTPYRTGNTIYF.

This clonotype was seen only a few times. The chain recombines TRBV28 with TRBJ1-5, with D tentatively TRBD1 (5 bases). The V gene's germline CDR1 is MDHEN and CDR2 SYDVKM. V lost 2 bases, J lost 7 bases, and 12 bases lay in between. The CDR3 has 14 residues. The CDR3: CASSLTGPRQPQHF. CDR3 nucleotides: TGTGCCAGCAGTTTAACGGGGCCTCGGCAGCCCCAGCATTTT.

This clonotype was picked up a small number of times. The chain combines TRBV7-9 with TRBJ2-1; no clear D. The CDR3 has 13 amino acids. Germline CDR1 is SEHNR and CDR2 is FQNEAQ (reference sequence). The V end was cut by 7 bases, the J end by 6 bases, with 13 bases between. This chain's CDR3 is CASTPTPGNEQFF. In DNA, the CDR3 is TGTGCCAGCACCCCCACCCCGGGCAATGAGCAGTTCTTC. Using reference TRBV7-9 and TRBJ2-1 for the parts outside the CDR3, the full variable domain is DTGVSQNPRHKITKRGQNVTFRCDPISEHNRLYWYRQTLGQGPEFLTYFQNEAQLEKSRLLSDRFSAERPKGSFSTLEIQRTEQGDSAMYLCASTPTPGNEQFFGPGTRLTVL.

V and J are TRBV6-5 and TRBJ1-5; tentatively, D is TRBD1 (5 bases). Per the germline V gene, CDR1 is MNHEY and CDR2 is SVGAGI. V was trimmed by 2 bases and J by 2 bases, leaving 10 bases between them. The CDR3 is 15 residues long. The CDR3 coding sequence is TGTGCCAGCAGTTACCGTCAGGGACGCAATCAGCCCCAGCATTTT. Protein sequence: CASSYRQGRNQPQHF.